This TCR beta chain was found in a study of T-cell reconstitution after alpha-beta-depleted transplantation in children. Findings and limits, study-wide: The origin of alpha-beta T cells about two months after transplant was reportedly several hundred expanded graft clones.

TCRbeta library construction was performed incorporating unique molecular identifiers. From the PCR reads, TCRdb called clonotypes with MiXCR, one entry per CDR3 protein. Among 100,000 or so distinct CDR3 sequences, 6% to 9% were seen once, and the ten largest hold roughly 15%. Trimming took off 0 bases at V and 0 bases at J, with 7 bases between the two ends. Germline CDR1 and CDR2: SGHVS and FQNEAQ. The CDR3 is made up of 15 amino acids. A word on this clonotype: What it binds is not known. A much more abundant neighbour one base away suggests this may be a read error.

The chain is built from TRBV7-8 and TRBJ2-3; D is ambiguous. The sequencing used PBMCs, collected before TCRalphabeta/CD19-depleted stem cell transplant. The sequence was obtained from a boy aged 2 to 9 with acute lymphoblastic leukemia, due to receive a stem cell transplant. CDR3 nucleotide sequence: TGTGCCAGCAGCTTAGCGGGTAGGAGCACAGATACGCAGTATTTT. This codes for CASSLAGRSTDTQYF.